The present T cell receptor beta chain was sequenced within a study of blood T cell repertoires in COVID-19. At the level of the study: There were acute and convalescent COVID-19 samples, and they came from the United States, Italy and Spain.

This CDR3 is 13 amino acids long. Between the trimmed V and J ends, which lost 2 bases and 4 bases, there was a span of 7 bases. Germline V lookup: CDR1 SGHRS, CDR2 YFSETQ. Here immunoSEQ multiplex PCR was the method, and the copy in TCRdb shows in-frame clones only, minus some. Of some 240,000 clones in the sample, about 88% were seen once. In its sample, this clone was seen once. Sequenced sample: PBMCs or T cells enriched from blood (not recorded which). The TCR comes from a man under 40 with acute COVID-19. The chain carries TRBV5-1 and TRBJ1-5; D is possibly TRBD1 (5 bases). The CDR3 DNA is TGCGCCAGCAGCTTACAGGTGAATCAGCCCCAGCATTTT. Protein product: CASSLQVNQPQHF.